Below are 2 T cell receptor beta chains sequenced from a single sample in a study of metastatic and nonmetastatic thyroid tumors. Thyroid surgery had not been preceded by any treatment in any patient. TCRdb ran MiXCR on the PCR reads. Among around 5,900 clones listed, roughly 32% were seen once. The sequencing input was tumor tissue. These receptors were taken from a female donor with papillary thyroid cancer or a benign thyroid nodule (not recorded which). Some clones in this sample may be carry-over from other donors' samples.

J is TRBJ1-4 and V is TRBV6-5; D may be TRBD1 (6 bases). CDR3 size: 15 residues. Germline V gene data show CDR1 as MNHEY and CDR2 as SVGAGI. Trimming shortened V by 0 bases and J by 3 bases, and 8 bases separated the two germline ends. CDR3 protein: CASSYSGQSNEKLFF. The DNA of the CDR3 is TGTGCCAGCAGTTACTCCGGACAGTCTAATGAAAAACTGTTTTTT.

This clone was recorded many times. Within the sample, other DNA sequences also encode this same CDR3. The chain links TRBV27 to TRBJ2-3; no clear D. There are 15 residues in the CDR3. In germline, CDR1 is MNHEY, CDR2 SMNVEV (reference sequence). The germline V and J ends were trimmed by 7 bases and 6 bases, with 20 bases remaining between them. CDR3 sequence reads: CASTSDAGAFDTQYF. DNA for the CDR3: TGTGCCAGCACCTCTGACGCAGGAGCGTTCGATACGCAGTATTTT.